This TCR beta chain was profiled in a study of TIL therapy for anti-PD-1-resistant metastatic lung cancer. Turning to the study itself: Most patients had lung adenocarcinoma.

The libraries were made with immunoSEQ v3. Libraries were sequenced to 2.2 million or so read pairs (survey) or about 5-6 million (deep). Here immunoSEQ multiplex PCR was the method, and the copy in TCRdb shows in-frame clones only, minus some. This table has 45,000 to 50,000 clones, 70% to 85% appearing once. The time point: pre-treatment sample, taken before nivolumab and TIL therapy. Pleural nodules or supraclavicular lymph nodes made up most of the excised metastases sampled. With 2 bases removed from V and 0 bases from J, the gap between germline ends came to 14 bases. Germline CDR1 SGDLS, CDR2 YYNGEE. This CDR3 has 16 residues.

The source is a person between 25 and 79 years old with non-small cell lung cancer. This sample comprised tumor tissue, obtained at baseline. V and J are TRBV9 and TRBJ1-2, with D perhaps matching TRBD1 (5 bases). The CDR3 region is CASSVFDRISNYGYTF. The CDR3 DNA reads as TGTGCCAGCAGCGTTTTCGACAGAATATCTAACTATGGCTACACCTTC.